What follows is one T cell receptor beta chain and its context. Its specificity is unknown. Investigators reverse transcribed all isolated RNA, so they sequenced expressed TCRB transcripts. Naive, central memory and regulatory T cell samples yielded approximately 3.3 million reads on average. Method: immunoSEQ multiplex PCR; TCRdb's copy keeps in-frame clones and lacks some. The table has some 350,000 clones, 9.5% to 10% seen once. The data were taken from a study of beta chain features in type 1 diabetes. Study-level findings and limits: A moderate, significant TCRB CDR3 shortening appeared in type 1 diabetes across four CD4+ subsets. Within the patient group, naive, central memory and Treg TCRB repertoires appeared more similar to each other than within healthy donors.

Sorting gave populations that all exceeded 95% purity. The CDR3 spans 17 residues. In germline, CDR1 is SGHVS, CDR2 FQNEAQ. Trimming removed 5 bases from V and 0 bases from J, with 17 bases in between. Sequencing input: central memory CD4+ T cells from blood. This sequence originates from a man aged 30-40 years with type 1 diabetes. V gene TRBV7-8 combines with J gene TRBJ1-5; no firm D call. The CDR3 is CASSVEPREYSNQPQHF. CDR3 DNA sequence: TGTGCCAGCAGCGTAGAGCCACGGGAATATAGCAATCAGCCCCAGCATTTT.